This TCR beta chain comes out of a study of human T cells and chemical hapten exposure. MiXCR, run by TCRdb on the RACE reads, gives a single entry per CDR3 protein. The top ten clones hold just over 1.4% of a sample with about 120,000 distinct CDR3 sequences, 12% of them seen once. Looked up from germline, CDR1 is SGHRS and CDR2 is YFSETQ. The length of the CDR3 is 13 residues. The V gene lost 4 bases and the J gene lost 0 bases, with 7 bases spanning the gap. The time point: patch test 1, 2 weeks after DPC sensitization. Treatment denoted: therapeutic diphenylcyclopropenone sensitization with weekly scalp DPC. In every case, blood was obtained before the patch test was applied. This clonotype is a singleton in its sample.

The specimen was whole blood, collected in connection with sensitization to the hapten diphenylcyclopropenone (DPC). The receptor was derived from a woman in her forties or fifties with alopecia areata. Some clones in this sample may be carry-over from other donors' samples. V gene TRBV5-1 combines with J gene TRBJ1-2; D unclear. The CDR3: CASSRQANYGYTF. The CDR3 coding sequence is TGCGCCAGCAGCCGCCAGGCTAACTATGGCTACACCTTC.